This entry lists 14 T cell receptor beta chains sequenced from one sample in a study of radiotherapy plus CTLA-4 blockade in lung cancer. Assay: immunoSEQ multiplex PCR; the TCRdb copy retains only in-frame clones and omits some. The data contain 75,000 to 95,000 clones, 82% of them singletons. Sequenced material: peripheral blood, taken from a patient treated with radiotherapy plus ipilimumab. All receptors come from a human donor with non-small cell lung cancer that progressed on radiotherapy plus ipilimumab.

The sample holds a few counts of this clone. This chain links TRBV7-9 with TRBJ2-4; TRBD1 aligns across 12 bases. Germline V CDR1 and CDR2: SEHNR, FQNEAQ (reference sequence). With V trimmed by 5 bases and J by 0 bases, 8 bases remained unmatched. The CDR3 loop spans 18 amino acids. Here the CDR3 DNA reads TGTGCCAGCAGCCAGGGACAGGGGGCCGTGTTAGCCAAAAACATTCAGTACTTC. Its translation: CASSQGQGAVLAKNIQYF. Together with reference TRBV7-9 and TRBJ2-4, the CDR3 gives the full variable domain: DTGVSQNPRHKITKRGQNVTFRCDPISEHNRLYWYRQTLGQGPEFLTYFQNEAQLEKSRLLSDRFSAERPKGSFSTLEIQRTEQGDSAMYLCASSQGQGAVLAKNIQYFGAGTRLSVL.

The genes are TRBV5-8 and TRBJ2-1; 10 positions match TRBD2. Per germline, CDR1 SGHTS and CDR2 YDEGEE. The J segment lost 0 bases and the V segment lost 3 bases, leaving 0 bases of the junction unmatched. The CDR3 runs to 15 residues. The CDR3, as DNA: TGTGCCAGCAGCTCTAGCGGGAGCTCCTACAATGAGCAGTTCTTC. Its translation: CASSSSGSSYNEQFF. The full variable domain, completed using reference TRBV5-8 and TRBJ2-1, is EAGVTQSPTHLIKTRGQQATLRCSPISGHTSVYWYQQALGLGLQFLLWYDEGEERNRGNFPPRFSGRQFPNYSSELNVNALELEDSALYLCASSSSGSSYNEQFFGPGTRLTVL.

Notes on this clone: Other DNA sequences within the sample encode an identical CDR3. This chain uses TRBV9 with TRBJ1-1, with D perhaps TRBD1 (5 bases). CDR3 length equals 17 residues. Germline assignment: CDR1 SGDLS and CDR2 YYNGEE. Trimming removed 0 bases at V and 0 bases at J, with 15 bases between. In DNA form, the CDR3 reads TGTGCCAGCAGCGTAGACCCCGGAGGGGCGATGAACACTGAAGCTTTCTTT. Its protein product is CASSVDPGGAMNTEAFF.

This sequence joins TRBV7-9 and TRBJ2-3; D gene uncertain. V shed 5 bases and J shed 2 bases, with 8 bases lying between them. The germline gives CDR1 SEHNR, CDR2 FQNEAQ (reference sequence). This CDR3 is built from 13 residues. The CDR3 reads CASSNLLTDTQYF. The CDR3, as DNA: TGTGCCAGCAGCAACCTGCTCACAGATACGCAGTATTTT.

The chain joins TRBV6-4 to TRBJ2-1; possibly TRBD1 for D (6 bases). The CDR3 is 14 amino acids. V lost 4 bases to trimming and J lost 9 bases, with 16 bases between them. Germline V lookup: CDR1 MRHNA, CDR2 SNTAGT. CDR3 in amino acids: CASSGDPQGIEQFF. CDR3 DNA: TGTGCCAGCAGTGGGGACCCACAGGGCATTGAGCAGTTCTTC.

V usage is TRBV28 and J usage is TRBJ2-5, with TRBD2 matching over 11 bases. Germline lookup yields CDR1 MDHEN and CDR2 SYDVKM. J gave up 3 bases and V 11 bases, and 5 bases lay outside the gene matches. There are 13 residues in the CDR3. CDR3 protein: CAAKLAGEETQYF. DNA for the CDR3: TGTGCCGCAAAACTAGCGGGAGAAGAGACCCAGTACTTC.

V gene TRBV30 combines with J gene TRBJ1-5; D uncertain. The CDR3 has 13 residues. Looked up from germline, CDR1 is GTSNPN and CDR2 is SVGIG (reference sequence). V dropped 5 bases and J dropped 4 bases, with 12 bases sitting between them. CDR3 in amino acids: CAWATATNQPQHF. CDR3 nucleotide sequence: TGTGCCTGGGCGACTGCAACGAATCAGCCCCAGCATTTT.

The J gene is TRBJ1-5, the V gene TRBV2; weak D call: TRBD1 (6 bases). CDR3 size: 17 residues. Between the trimmed V and J ends, which lost 6 bases and 3 bases, there was a span of 21 bases. Germline assignment: CDR1 SNHLY and CDR2 FYNNEI. The CDR3 region has the DNA TGTGCCAGCAGCCGCCATCTCGGACAGAAACTCAATCAGCCCCAGCATTTT. This translates into CASSRHLGQKLNQPQHF.

The chain couples TRBV5-6 to TRBJ2-2; TRBD2 matches 8 bases. From germline, CDR1 is SGHDT and CDR2 YYEEEE. CDR3 size: 15 residues. V shed 4 bases and J 6 bases; nucleotides not matched to a gene: 8. The CDR3 sequence is CASSPTGTSPGELFF. For the CDR3, the DNA is TGTGCCAGCAGCCCCACGGGGACTAGTCCCGGGGAGCTGTTTTTT.

This rearrangement joins TRBV2 to TRBJ1-3; the D is unclear. CDR1 is SNHLY and CDR2 is FYNNEI in the germline V gene. V dropped 6 bases and J dropped 0 bases, with 9 bases sitting between them. The CDR3 spans 14 residues. The chain's CDR3 is CASRAQSSGNTIYF. The CDR3, as DNA: TGTGCCAGCAGAGCACAGAGCTCTGGAAACACCATATATTTT. Looking up the rest from reference TRBV2 and TRBJ1-3 gives the full variable domain: EPEVTQTPSHQVTQMGQEVILRCVPISNHLYFYWYRQILGQKVEFLVSFYNNEISEKSEIFDDQFSVERPDGSNFTLKIRSTKLEDSAMYFCASRAQSSGNTIYFGEGSWLTVV.

The rearrangement links TRBV28 to TRBJ1-2; possibly TRBD1 for D (5 bases). Trimming cost V 3 bases and J 1 base, with 9 bases left between them. From germline, CDR1 is MDHEN and CDR2 SYDVKM. The CDR3 covers 14 residues. Here the CDR3 reads CASSFWGDNYGYTF. The CDR3 coding sequence is TGTGCCAGCAGTTTCTGGGGGGATAACTATGGCTACACCTTC.

V usage is TRBV7-2 and J usage is TRBJ1-3; a weak D match, TRBD1 (5 bases). CDR1 and CDR2 from the germline V gene are SGHTA and FQGNSA. The V and J ends lost 5 bases and 4 bases respectively, with 12 bases between them. This CDR3 spans 14 amino acids. The CDR3 coding sequence is TGTGCCAGCAGCCCGGAGGCAGGGGGAAACACCATATATTTT. It encodes CASSPEAGGNTIYF.

The rearrangement uses TRBV5-6 and TRBJ2-3, with D possibly matching TRBD2 (5 bases). CDR3 length equals 15 residues. Trimming pared 1 base from V and 0 bases from J, leaving 9 bases between. Germline CDR1 SGHDT, CDR2 YYEEEE. The CDR3 DNA reads TGTGCCAGCAGCTTGCCAGCGGAGAGCACAGATACGCAGTATTTT. Residues: CASSLPAESTDTQYF.

The chain recombines TRBV20-1 with TRBJ1-1; D gene uncertain. Trimming removed 5 bases at V and 0 bases at J, with 4 bases between. This CDR3 is built from 11 residues. CDR1 is DFQATT and CDR2 is SNEGSKA in the germline V gene (reference sequence). The CDR3 DNA reads as TGCAGTGCTCCGCTGAACACTGAAGCTTTCTTT. It yields the protein CSAPLNTEAFF.